A single sample gave rise to the 6 T cell receptor beta chains below, sequenced in a study of blood T cell repertoires in COVID-19. Using immunoSEQ multiplex PCR, the repertoire was profiled, and TCRdb retains in-frame clones only, with some absent. The table includes over 55,000 clones, 80% to 90% detected once. The material sequenced was peripheral blood. The origin of the receptors is a man aged 50 or older with active COVID-19.

The rearrangement joins TRBV7-9 to TRBJ1-1; tentative D call: TRBD1 (6 bases). V was cut by 5 bases and J by 7 bases, with 11 bases left in between. CDR1 SEHNR and CDR2 FQNEAQ come from the germline V gene (reference sequence). CDR3 length: 12 residues. CDR3 in DNA: TGTGCCAGCAGCCTGACAGGACGTGAAGCTTTCTTT. Its protein product is CASSLTGREAFF.

The chain links TRBV10-3 to TRBJ2-3, with D possibly TRBD1 on 6 matching bases. Trimming took off 6 bases at V and 0 bases at J, with 7 bases between the two ends. Germline lookup yields CDR1 ENHRY and CDR2 SYGVKD. The CDR3 is 13 residues long. The CDR3 DNA follows: TGTGCCATCAGCGGACAGAGCACAGATACGCAGTATTTT. This translates into CAISGQSTDTQYF.

The V and J genes are TRBV14 and TRBJ1-1; D perhaps matches TRBD1 (6 bases). V dropped 6 bases and J dropped 1 base, with 12 bases sitting between them. Germline CDR1 reads SGHDN; CDR2 reads FVKESK. The CDR3 totals 14 residues. The CDR3 is CASSKRGQNTEAFF. The CDR3 bases are TGTGCCAGCAGTAAAAGGGGACAGAACACTGAAGCTTTCTTT. Full variable domain (remainder filled in from reference TRBV14 and TRBJ1-1): EAGVTQFPSHSVIEKGQTVTLRCDPISGHDNLYWYRRVMGKEIKFLLHFVKESKQDESGMPNNRFLAERTGGTYSTLKVQPAELEDSGVYFCASSKRGQNTEAFFGQGTRLTVV.

V is TRBV29-1 and J is TRBJ1-1, with TRBD1 identical over 8 bases. Germline V gives CDR1 SQVTM, CDR2 ANQGSEA. The length of the CDR3 is 18 residues. The J segment lost 1 base and the V segment lost 4 bases, leaving 17 bases of the junction unmatched. In DNA form, the CDR3 reads TGCAGCGTTGCTCCGGGACAGGTCCTGGGGCTCTGGAACACTGAAGCTTTCTTT. Its translation: CSVAPGQVLGLWNTEAFF.

This clone was observed a single time. This chain uses TRBV11-3 with TRBJ2-5; the match to TRBD2 covers 11 bases. CDR3 size: 14 residues. V was pared by 4 bases and J by 3 bases, with 1 base of the junction left unmatched. Per the germline V gene, CDR1 is SGHNT and CDR2 is YENEEA. The CDR3 DNA reads as TGTGCCAGCAGCTCGGGACTAGCGGAAGAGACCCAGTACTTC. Amino acids: CASSSGLAEETQYF.

J is TRBJ2-5 and V is TRBV7-3; D may be TRBD2 (5 bases). V was trimmed by 5 bases and J by 7 bases, leaving 14 bases between them. The V gene's germline CDR1 is SGHTA and CDR2 FQGTGA. The CDR3 has 13 amino acids. CDR3 nucleotide sequence: TGTGCCAGCAGCCTAAGACGCAGCGGGACCCAGTACTTC. It yields the protein CASSLRRSGTQYF.